The clone carrying this T cell receptor (beta chain) was seen many times. The antigen is not known. The source of the sample is a study of T-cell memory formation after mild COVID-19. Whole-study findings and limits: Among clones contracting day 15 to 85, CD4/CD8 was balanced, whereas later expanders leaned CD4+.

Employing constant-segment primers, 5'RACE generated TCR alpha and TCR beta cDNA libraries bearing sample barcodes and UMIs. TCRdb re-called the 5' RACE reads with MiXCR, one entry per CDR3 protein. Among approximately 50,000 distinct CDR3 sequences, roughly 9% were seen once, and the ten largest hold approximately 10%. This CDR3 has 15 residues. V was trimmed by 5 bases and J by 3 bases, leaving 17 bases between them. Per the germline V gene, CDR1 is SGHTA and CDR2 is FQGNSA. Specimen: PBMCs or a T cell subset sorted from them (not recorded which). This receptor was obtained from an adult woman who had mild COVID-19 (a few samples of this study predate the infection). Cell type and time point are not known. The V gene is TRBV7-2, the J gene TRBJ2-7; D is possibly TRBD1 (7 bases). CDR3 loop: CASSRQTGTGYEQYF. CDR3 DNA sequence: TGTGCCAGCAGCCGCCAGACAGGGACTGGCTACGAGCAGTACTTC.